The clone carrying this TCR beta chain was counted between two and nine times. Via MiXCR, TCRdb re-called the 5' RACE reads, giving one row per CDR3 protein. The data contain about 52,000 distinct CDR3 sequences, 11% of them seen just once; the ten biggest clones take up under 15%. Trimming shortened V by 2 bases and J by 7 bases, and 9 bases separated the two germline ends. This CDR3 has 13 residues. From germline, CDR1 is LNHDA and CDR2 SQIVND (reference sequence). This sample was taken from a study of early T cells in non-severe SARS-CoV-2 infection. For the study at large: Sequenced bulk RNA came from whole blood that was unsorted, and chains were unpaired.

Sample: whole blood. The clonotype originates from an adult who was a healthcare worker with PCR-confirmed SARS-CoV-2 infection or an uninfected control (not recorded which). The chain recombines TRBV19 with TRBJ2-1; unclear D gene. CDR3 sequence reads: CASSIKDWNEQFF. The CDR3 DNA follows: TGTGCCAGTAGTATAAAGGATTGGAATGAGCAGTTCTTC.